The T cell receptor beta chain described here comes from a study of blood T cells in healthy people across ages. A J-beta primer mix and a sample-barcoded 5' primer were used in a second PCR of roughly 7 to 12 cycles. TCRdb analysed the 5' RACE reads with MiXCR anew, one entry per CDR3 protein. The data show about 730,000 distinct CDR3 sequences, more than 40% seen once. The CDR3 runs 14 residues. V dropped 6 bases and J dropped 5 bases, with 14 bases sitting between them. The germline CDR1 and CDR2 sequences are MNHEY and SVGAGI. This chain joins TRBV6-5 and TRBJ1-5; D is unresolved. This TCR was sampled from a woman aged 55-70 years in good health. The material sequenced was blood. DNA for the CDR3: TGTGCCAGCAGACCAGCAAGAGGCGATCAGCCCCAGCATTTT. This translates into CASRPARGDQPQHF.